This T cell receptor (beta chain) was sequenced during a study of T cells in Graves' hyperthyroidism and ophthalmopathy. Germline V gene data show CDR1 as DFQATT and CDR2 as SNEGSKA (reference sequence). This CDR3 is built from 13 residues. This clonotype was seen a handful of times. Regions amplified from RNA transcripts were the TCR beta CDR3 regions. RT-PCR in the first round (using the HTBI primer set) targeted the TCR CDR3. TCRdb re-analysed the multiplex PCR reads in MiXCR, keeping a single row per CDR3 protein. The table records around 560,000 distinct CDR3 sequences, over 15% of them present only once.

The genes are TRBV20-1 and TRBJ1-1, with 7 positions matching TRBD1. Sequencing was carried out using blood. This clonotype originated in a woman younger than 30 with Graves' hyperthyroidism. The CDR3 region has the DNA TGCAGCGCGAGAGAGGGGGCGCTTGGGAGAGCTTTCTTT. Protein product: CSAREGALGRAFF.